One T cell receptor beta chain is described in this entry. No antigen is known for it. A much more abundant neighbour one base away suggests this may be a read error. The data belong to a study of neurological immune-mediated disorders (dated by TCRdb to the late 2010s). Background for the entire study: The study compared peripheral blood TCR-beta repertoires of HTLV-I-associated myelopathy (HAM/TSP) patients, multiple sclerosis patients and healthy controls using UMI-based sequencing. Longitudinal samples, technical triplicates and paired sorted CD4+ and CD8+ T-cell subsets, alongside PBMC samples, were included among the approximately 99 TCR-beta libraries. The cohort comprised approximately 67 subjects: roughly 15 HAM/TSP patients, some 34 multiple sclerosis patients and 20 or so healthy controls.

On the study overall, not on this receptor specifically: Expanded clones from different subjects shared no identical CDR3 amino acid sequences, which suggests that TCR-beta repertoires were private in all groups. TCR clonal expansion was highest in HAM/TSP patients and lowest in MS patients, with MS patients falling below even healthy controls.

The CDR3 runs 14 residues from the cysteine to the phenylalanine. The retained sequence is limited to the CDR3, 42 bases, with the frame set at the first base. CDR1 and CDR2 (SGHRS, YFSETQ) derive from the germline V gene. The healthy controls were volunteers from blood banks in Maryland, USA. For the unsorted PBMC libraries, 2 million PBMCs were stored in RNAlater at -80 degrees C until RNA extraction and were used to generate the libraries. PBMCs were separated from peripheral blood using Ficoll-Hypaque density gradient centrifugation and then cryopreserved in liquid nitrogen. cDNA was synthesized by template-switch 5'RACE using a primer carrying a 10-nucleotide random unique molecular identifier by which each TCR transcript was tagged. Each sequencing run produced over 160 million TCR-beta sequences covering 15-18 subjects. The RNeasy kit was used to extract total RNA. Using the KAPA Real-time Library Amplification kit, TCR-beta VDJ regions were amplified with primers for the TCR constant region and the 5'RACE anchor. A first PCR added sample indexes and Illumina adaptors, after which a second PCR increased the library yield. After Ampure bead purification, the roughly 650 bp TCR product was size-selected on a 2% E-gel SizeSelection system. Before pooling, library quality was assessed on a Bioanalyzer, concentration was determined with Qubit, and library quantification was performed with the Kapa Library Quantification kit. An Illumina HiSeq 2500 sequenced the libraries paired-end 2 x 150 bp. To increase sequence diversity, about 25-30% phiX was spiked into each library pool. Under the source paper's analysis protocol: The UMI-based MiGEC pipeline processed quality-filtered reads and removed over 80% of raw TCR sequences during error correction. VDJ genes were aligned to IMGT germline references, and clonotypes were defined by unique CDR3 amino acid sequence plus V-J genes. Clonal expansion, Shannon diversity, and CDR3 relatedness (CalcPairwiseDistances, ClusterSamples) were evaluated with VDJtools, and phylogenetic trees were built with CLCbio workbench. Expanded clones were defined as having at least 8 unique UMIs, based on coefficient-of-variation modelling across technical triplicates. Using fastp trimming at Q25 and MiXCR clonotype assembly, TCRdb reanalyzed the public sequencing data and kept in-frame beta chains. A single entry per CDR3 protein holds the most common genes and DNA from its merged rows. Clone size and V and J calls follow TCRdb, not the original study. The sample records 25,000 to 35,000 distinct CDR3 sequences, approximately 12% of which are singletons. Of the sample, almost 8% is held by the ten largest clones.

This TCR came from a man in his 60s in good health. The sample taken for sequencing was PBMCs. The chain is assembled from TRBV5-1 and TRBJ2-5; D gene: possibly TRBD2, on 5 matching bases. This receptor carries the CDR3 CASKTGLAVETQCF. The sequenced DNA: TGCGCCAGCAAGACTGGGCTAGCTGTAGAGACCCAGTGCTTC. Here the CDR3 is joined to the reference TRBV5-1 and TRBJ2-5 genes, and the full variable domain is: KAGVTQTPRYLIKTRGQQVTLSCSPISGHRSVSWYQQTPGQGLQFLFEYFSETQRNKGNFPGRFSGRQFSNSRSEMNVSTLELGDSALYLCASKTGLAVETQCFGPGTRLLVL.